This TCR beta chain was identified during a study of T cells in Graves' hyperthyroidism and ophthalmopathy. This CDR3 has 17 residues. Germline loops: CDR1 ENHRY, CDR2 SYGVKD. V trimming: 6 bases; J trimming: 7 bases; junction bases outside the gene matches: 17. Ten or more counts support this clonotype. RNA transcripts yielded amplified TCR beta CDR3 regions. Initially, a first-round RT-PCR of the TCR CDR3 employed the HTBI primer set. TCRdb reanalysed the multiplex PCR reads using MiXCR and keeps one entry per CDR3 protein. The table records about 760,000 distinct CDR3 sequences, approximately 36% of them present only once.

Sequencing was done on a sample of blood. The sequence derives from a woman aged 40 to 50 with Graves' hyperthyroidism. The gene calls are TRBV10-3 and TRBJ1-4, with 7 bases lining up with TRBD1. CDR3 in amino acids: CAISSREGGVFFEKLFF. As DNA, the CDR3 is TGTGCCATCAGCTCTCGGGAAGGGGGCGTTTTCTTTGAAAAACTGTTTTTT.